These 18 T cell receptor beta chains share one sample of origin, sequenced in a study of blood T cell repertoires in COVID-19. Using immunoSEQ multiplex PCR, the repertoire was profiled, and TCRdb retains in-frame clones only, with some absent. The sample lists about 40,000 clones, approximately 91% occurring once. Sequencing was done on a sample of peripheral blood. These receptors all come from a woman aged 25 to 39 in a cohort sampled during active COVID-19.

This sequence joins TRBV7-2 and TRBJ2-3; D may be TRBD1 (6 bases). Trimming took off 5 bases at V and 1 base at J, with 10 bases between the two ends. The CDR3 has 14 amino acids. Germline V gene lookup returns CDR1 SGHTA and CDR2 FQGNSA. CDR3 protein: CASSPEGGTDTQYF. The CDR3 nucleotides read TGTGCCAGCAGCCCAGAGGGGGGCACAGATACGCAGTATTTT.

This clone was counted a single time. The chain joins TRBV4-2 to TRBJ2-3, with 8 positions matching TRBD2. V was clipped by 3 bases and J by 4 bases; unmatched bases: 15. The CDR3 length is 18 residues. CDR1 and CDR2 (germline): LGHNA, YNFKEQ. CDR3 coding DNA: TGTGCCAGCAGCCATCGCGGTGCCGGAGACGGGGGGGCAGATACGCAGTATTTT. This encodes CASSHRGAGDGGADTQYF.

Written as DNA, the CDR3 is TGTGCCAGCTCGATAGCGTGGGAAGATACGCAGTATTTT. Translation gives CASSIAWEDTQYF. The chain joins TRBV19 to TRBJ2-3; tentatively, D is TRBD2 (5 bases). Germline V CDR1 and CDR2: LNHDA, SQIVND (reference sequence). V was clipped by 9 bases and J by 5 bases, with 15 bases between them. CDR3 size: 13 residues. The whole variable domain, filled in from reference TRBV19 and TRBJ2-3, reads DGGITQSPKYLFRKEGQNVTLSCEQNLNHDAMYWYRQDPGQGLRLIYYSQIVNDFQKGDIAEGYSVSREKKESFPLTVTSAQKNPTAFYLCASSIAWEDTQYFGPGTRLTVL.

This clone was observed once. The rearrangement links TRBV11-2 to TRBJ2-2, with D tentatively TRBD1 (5 bases). The ends were cut back, 4 bases at V and 4 bases at J, with 10 bases in the middle. Per germline, CDR1 SGHAT and CDR2 FQNNGV. This CDR3 contains 14 residues. The chain's CDR3 is CASSSQGTTGELFF. As DNA, the CDR3 is TGTGCCAGCAGCTCTCAGGGAACCACCGGGGAGCTGTTTTTT.

The chain combines TRBV6-4 with TRBJ2-5, with 8 bases lining up with TRBD2. Germline-derived CDR1 and CDR2 are MRHNA and SNTAGT. The trim removed 5 bases at V and 3 bases at J, leaving 8 bases unmatched. The CDR3 spans 15 residues. The CDR3 loop is CASSRTSRREETQYF. Written as DNA, the CDR3 is TGTGCCAGCAGTCGGACTAGCAGGAGGGAAGAGACCCAGTACTTC.

The gene calls are TRBV24-1 and TRBJ2-6; D is undetermined. The length of the CDR3 is 16 residues. Trimming removed 3 bases at V and 0 bases at J, with 8 bases between. Germline-derived CDR1 and CDR2 are KGHDR and SFDVKD. The CDR3 here is CATSDVTASGANVLTF. CDR3 DNA sequence: TGTGCCACCAGTGATGTAACAGCCTCTGGGGCCAACGTCCTGACTTTC.

The chain employs TRBV19 and TRBJ1-3; weak D call: TRBD1 (5 bases). V was trimmed by 10 bases and J by 0 bases, leaving 16 bases between them. Germline CDR1 reads LNHDA; CDR2 reads SQIVND (reference sequence). The CDR3 loop spans 15 amino acids. This CDR3 reads CATQDRTYSGNTIYF. The CDR3 coding sequence is TGTGCCACCCAAGACAGAACCTACTCTGGAAACACCATATATTTT.

J is TRBJ2-1 and V is TRBV23-1, with a possible D match to TRBD2 (5 bases). TRBV23-1 is flagged as an ORF with uncertain function. V was pared by 0 bases and J by 3 bases, with 12 bases between. CDR3 length: 16 residues. This chain's CDR3 is CASSQSGDIGYNEQFF. CDR3 DNA: TGCGCCAGCAGTCAATCCGGGGATATTGGCTACAATGAGCAGTTCTTC.

This clone has only one observation. The genes are TRBV10-3 and TRBJ1-1; 8 bases are a match to TRBD1. The CDR3 length is 12 residues. V shed 8 bases, J shed 5 bases, and the junction held 4 bases outside the gene matches. Germline loops: CDR1 ENHRY, CDR2 SYGVKD. The CDR3 here is CAIQGADTEAFF. Written as DNA, the CDR3 is TGTGCCATCCAGGGGGCTGATACTGAAGCTTTCTTT.

This chain connects TRBV11-3 to TRBJ1-2; D is perhaps TRBD1 (6 bases). This CDR3 has 16 residues. The V end was cut by 1 base, the J end by 5 bases, with 17 bases between. The germline V gene encodes CDR1 SGHNT and CDR2 YENEEA. The CDR3 coding sequence is TGTGCCAGCAGCTTAGGAGCCAGGGGTTATACGTATGGCTACACCTTC. This translates into CASSLGARGYTYGYTF.

The chain combines TRBV7-3 with TRBJ2-7; D is possibly TRBD2 (6 bases). With 5 bases removed from V and 3 bases from J, the gap between germline ends came to 11 bases. This CDR3 is built from 13 residues. Germline V CDR1 and CDR2: SGHTA, FQGTGA. Here the CDR3 DNA reads TGTGCCAGCAGCACGTCCGGGGGCTACGAGCAGTACTTC. Its protein is CASSTSGGYEQYF.

The chain links TRBV5-8 to TRBJ2-2; TRBD1 matches 7 bases. Looked up from germline, CDR1 is SGHTS and CDR2 is YDEGEE. V was clipped by 4 bases and J by 6 bases; unmatched bases: 15. CDR3 length equals 17 residues. CDR3 sequence (DNA): TGTGCCAGCAGCCCCCGGGACAGTCCATGGAGCGCCGGGGAGCTGTTTTTT. Its protein product is CASSPRDSPWSAGELFF.

The V call is TRBV18, the J call TRBJ1-1, with D possibly TRBD1 on 5 matching bases. The germline V gene encodes CDR1 KGHSH and CDR2 LQKENI. Trimming removed 2 bases from V and 2 bases from J, with 15 bases in between. The CDR3 spans 16 residues. The CDR3 coding sequence is TGTGCCAGCTCACCAGCCTATATGGGGGGTAACACTGAAGCTTTCTTT. This sequence encodes CASSPAYMGGNTEAFF.

The chain carries TRBV6-2 or TRBV6-3 and TRBJ2-3; TRBD2 is a possible D gene (5 bases). The germline V gene encodes CDR1 MNHEY and CDR2 SVGEGT. CDR3 length equals 16 residues. V was trimmed by 4 bases and J by 0 bases, leaving 14 bases between them. For the CDR3, the DNA is TGTGCCAGCAGTTCCGCGACTACACCTAGCACAGATACGCAGTATTTT. Protein product: CASSSATTPSTDTQYF.

The genes are TRBV19 and TRBJ2-1, with D unresolved. With 1 base removed from V and 5 bases from J, the gap between germline ends came to 6 bases. The CDR3 consists of 13 residues. Per the germline V gene, CDR1 is LNHDA and CDR2 is SQIVND (reference sequence). CDR3 sequence reads: CASSIGQNNEQFF. CDR3 DNA: TGTGCCAGTAGTATAGGGCAGAACAATGAGCAGTTCTTC. Based on the CDR3 plus reference TRBV19 and TRBJ2-1, the full variable domain is DGGITQSPKYLFRKEGQNVTLSCEQNLNHDAMYWYRQDPGQGLRLIYYSQIVNDFQKGDIAEGYSVSREKKESFPLTVTSAQKNPTAFYLCASSIGQNNEQFFGPGTRLTVL.

V usage is TRBV5-1 and J usage is TRBJ2-5, with a weak D call TRBD2 (6 bases). Per the germline V gene, CDR1 is SGHRS and CDR2 is YFSETQ. The CDR3 spans 15 residues. V was cut by 1 base and J by 1 base, with 11 bases left in between. The DNA of the CDR3 is TGCGCCAGCAGCTTGCCGGGAGTGTTCCAAGAGACCCAGTACTTC. Its translation: CASSLPGVFQETQYF. Drawing the rest from reference TRBV5-1 and TRBJ2-5, the complete variable domain is KAGVTQTPRYLIKTRGQQVTLSCSPISGHRSVSWYQQTPGQGLQFLFEYFSETQRNKGNFPGRFSGRQFSNSRSEMNVSTLELGDSALYLCASSLPGVFQETQYFGPGTRLLVL.

The chain links TRBV24-1 to TRBJ2-1, with 9 nucleotides matching TRBD1. This CDR3 is built from 15 residues. Germline V gene lookup returns CDR1 KGHDR and CDR2 SFDVKD. The V segment lost 3 bases and the J segment 2 bases; nucleotides outside the gene matches: 1. In DNA, the CDR3 is TGTGCCACCAGTGATAGGGACAGGGCCTACAATGAGCAGTTCTTC. This translates into CATSDRDRAYNEQFF.

The V and J genes are TRBV14 and TRBJ2-5, with 9 nucleotides matching TRBD2. J gave up 2 bases and V 3 bases, and 13 bases lay outside the gene matches. Germline CDR1 SGHDN, CDR2 FVKESK. This CDR3 comprises 18 residues. CDR3 protein: CASSHRVSGLATQETQYF. DNA of the CDR3: TGTGCCAGCAGCCATAGAGTATCGGGACTAGCTACTCAAGAGACCCAGTACTTC.